Listed here is a single T cell receptor beta chain. CDR1 SGHRS and CDR2 YFSETQ come from the germline V gene. The junction had 3 bases not matched to a gene; V was cut back by 0 bases and J by 0 bases. The CDR3 has 17 amino acids. All enrollees were roughly 18 to 95 years old and from about two dozen US areas. Participants' own reports of clinical history determined their cohort assignment. The data were taken from a study of blood T cell repertoires in COVID-19. The authors' processing: Counts of nucleated cells, estimated from reference gene primer amplification, were obtained. The method was immunoSEQ multiplex PCR; TCRdb's version includes in-frame clones alone and lacks a portion of them. The D gene and trimming were derived from the DNA, and the V and J assignments and clone size from that table. The repertoire holds roughly 180,000 clones, with more than 70% as singletons.

The sequenced sample consisted of PBMCs or T cells enriched from blood (not recorded which). The chain links TRBV5-1 to TRBJ1-3, with 10 nucleotides matching TRBD1. The receptor's source is a woman between 50 and 59 years old in a cohort exposed to, infected with or recovered from COVID-19 (not recorded which). CDR3 bases: TGCGCCAGCAGCTTGGCCGGACAGGGGGGCTCTGGAAACACCATATATTTT. Translation: CASSLAGQGGSGNTIYF.